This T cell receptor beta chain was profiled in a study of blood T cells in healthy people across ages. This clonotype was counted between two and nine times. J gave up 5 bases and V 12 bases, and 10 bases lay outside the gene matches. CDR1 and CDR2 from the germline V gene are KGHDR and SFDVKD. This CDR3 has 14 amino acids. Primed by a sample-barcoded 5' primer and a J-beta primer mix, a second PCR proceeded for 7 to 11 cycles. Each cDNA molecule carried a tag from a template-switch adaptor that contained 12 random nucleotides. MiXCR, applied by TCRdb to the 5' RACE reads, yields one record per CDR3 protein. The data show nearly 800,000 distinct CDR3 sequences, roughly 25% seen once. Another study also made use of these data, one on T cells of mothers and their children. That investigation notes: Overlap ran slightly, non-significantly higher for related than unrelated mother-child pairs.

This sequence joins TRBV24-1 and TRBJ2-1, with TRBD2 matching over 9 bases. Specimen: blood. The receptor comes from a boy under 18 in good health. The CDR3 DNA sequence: TGTGCCTCCACGGCGGGGGGGCTAAACAATGAGCAGTTCTTC. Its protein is CASTAGGLNNEQFF.